One and the same sample provided the 15 T cell receptor beta chains below, sequenced in a study of shared clonotypes between healthy human individuals. Sequencing was performed with immunoSEQ multiplex PCR; in TCRdb, only in-frame clones are kept and a portion is missing. The sample consists of hundreds of thousands of clones, 60% to 80% of them appearing once. Sequencing used memory CD4+ T cells sorted from blood. Subset denoted: CD45RA-negative fraction. These receptors all stem from a woman younger than 45 in good health.

As for this clone: This likely traces to a read error, being one base from a far larger clone. The same CDR3 arises from other DNA sequences in this sample as well. The CDR3 DNA sequence: TGCGCCAGCAGCTTACAGGGGTCCTACGAGCAGTACTTC. As protein: CASSLQGSYEQYF. The rearrangement uses TRBV5-4 and TRBJ2-7; 7 bases agree with TRBD1. CDR1 SGHNT and CDR2 YYREEE come from the germline V gene (reference sequence). The CDR3 extends over 13 amino acids.

This chain links TRBV28 with TRBJ2-2; D is undetermined. The germline gives CDR1 MDHEN, CDR2 SYDVKM. The length of the CDR3 is 14 residues. Trimming stripped 6 bases from V and 2 bases from J, with 10 bases between. The chain's CDR3 is CASRKLYNTGELFF. In DNA form, the CDR3 reads TGTGCCAGCAGGAAACTATATAACACCGGGGAGCTGTTTTTT.

The V call is TRBV2, the J call TRBJ1-2; no definite D call. The CDR3 contains 11 residues. The V gene's germline CDR1 is SNHLY and CDR2 FYNNEI. V was trimmed by 7 bases and J by 7 bases, leaving 10 bases between them. DNA for the CDR3: TGTGCCAGCACGAACATTTTTGGCTACACCTTC. Translated, it gives CASTNIFGYTF.

Here the CDR3 DNA reads TGTGCCAGTAGTACTCTGACGGCTAACTATGGCTACACCTTC. This codes for CASSTLTANYGYTF. This rearrangement joins TRBV19 to TRBJ1-2; D not resolved. The V end lost 4 bases, the J end lost 0 bases, and 9 bases lay between the germline ends. The CDR3 contains 14 residues. Per the germline V gene, CDR1 is LNHDA and CDR2 is SQIVND (reference sequence).

The rearrangement links TRBV9 to TRBJ2-1; the D gene could be TRBD1 or TRBD2 (6 bases each). The V gene lost 0 bases and the J gene lost 7 bases, with 11 bases spanning the gap. This CDR3 is built from 14 residues. Germline V gene lookup returns CDR1 SGDLS and CDR2 YYNGEE. The CDR3 spells CASSVATGRNEQFF. In nucleotides, the CDR3 is TGTGCCAGCAGCGTAGCTACAGGGAGGAATGAGCAGTTCTTC. The whole variable domain, remainder taken from reference TRBV9 and TRBJ2-1, is DSGVTQTPKHLITATGQRVTLRCSPRSGDLSVYWYQQSLDQGLQFLIQYYNGEERAKGNILERFSAQQFPDLHSELNLSSLELGDSALYFCASSVATGRNEQFFGPGTRLTVL.

This clone was detected only a few times. The V and J genes are TRBV5-4 and TRBJ2-2; D is perhaps TRBD1 (6 bases). V was clipped by 5 bases and J by 6 bases, with 17 bases between them. Germline CDR1 and CDR2: SGHNT and YYREEE (reference sequence). The CDR3 covers 15 residues. As DNA, the CDR3 is TGTGCCAGCAGAGAAGGGGGTTTGGGGCCCGGGGAGCTGTTTTTT. It codes for CASREGGLGPGELFF. The full variable domain, its missing parts supplied by reference TRBV5-4 and TRBJ2-2, is ETGVTQSPTHLIKTRGQQVTLRCSSQSGHNTVSWYQQALGQGPQFIFQYYREEENGRGNFPPRFSGLQFPNYSSELNVNALELDDSALYLCASREGGLGPGELFFGEGSRLTVL.

The chain combines TRBV28 with TRBJ1-2, with D possibly being TRBD1 (6 bases). Trimming pared 3 bases from V and 2 bases from J, leaving 10 bases between. Germline V gene sequence: CDR1 MDHEN, CDR2 SYDVKM. The CDR3 spans 14 residues. The CDR3 protein is CASSLGADNYGYTF. CDR3 DNA: TGTGCCAGCAGTTTGGGGGCGGACAACTATGGCTACACCTTC.

V usage is TRBV5-1 and J usage is TRBJ1-2; perhaps TRBD1 as D (5 bases). Trimming left V 4 bases short and J 4 bases short, with 17 bases between. Germline CDR1 is SGHRS and CDR2 is YFSETQ. CDR3 length: 15 amino acids. The CDR3 spells CASSGYQGLGYGYTF. The CDR3 DNA reads as TGCGCCAGCAGCGGATACCAGGGTCTCGGCTATGGCTACACCTTC. Filled out from reference TRBV5-1 and TRBJ1-2, the complete variable domain reads KAGVTQTPRYLIKTRGQQVTLSCSPISGHRSVSWYQQTPGQGLQFLFEYFSETQRNKGNFPGRFSGRQFSNSRSEMNVSTLELGDSALYLCASSGYQGLGYGYTFGSGTRLTVV.

This chain joins TRBV19 and TRBJ1-5; D not certain. The CDR3 sequence is 13 residues long. Between the trimmed V and J ends, which lost 8 bases and 3 bases, there was a span of 11 bases. The germline CDR1 and CDR2 sequences are LNHDA and SQIVND (reference sequence). The CDR3 spells CASRNGFNQPQHF. Written as DNA, the CDR3 is TGTGCCAGTCGGAACGGATTCAATCAGCCCCAGCATTTT.

The chain joins TRBV6-5 to TRBJ1-5, with 9 bases lining up with TRBD1. V lost 6 bases, J lost 6 bases, and 6 bases stayed unmatched. CDR1 and CDR2 from the germline V gene are MNHEY and SVGAGI. There are 14 residues in the CDR3. CDR3 protein: CASSRDREAQPQHF. The CDR3 DNA reads TGTGCCAGCAGCCGGGACAGGGAGGCTCAGCCCCAGCATTTT.

This clone was counted ten times or more. The V and J genes are TRBV19 and TRBJ1-5, with 10 bases fitting TRBD1. The V gene end was trimmed by 8 bases and the J gene end by 6 bases; junction bases not matched to a gene: 7. The CDR3 has 14 residues. CDR1 is LNHDA, CDR2 SQIVND, per germline (reference sequence). CDR3 in amino acids: CASSGTGEAQPQHF. The CDR3 nucleotides are TGTGCCAGTTCCGGGACAGGGGAGGCTCAGCCCCAGCATTTT.

V gene TRBV4-2 combines with J gene TRBJ2-2; 7 positions agree with TRBD2. Germline V gene sequence: CDR1 LGHNA, CDR2 YNFKEQ. CDR3 length: 15 residues. V gave up 6 bases and J gave up 2 bases; unmatched junction bases: 6. This CDR3 reads CASSSLARNTGELFF. The CDR3 bases are TGTGCCAGCAGTTCACTAGCGAGAAACACCGGGGAGCTGTTTTTT.

Of note for this clone: Other DNA sequences in the same sample also yield this CDR3. The chain is built from TRBV10-3 and TRBJ1-5; 7 bases line up with TRBD1. The germline gives CDR1 ENHRY, CDR2 SYGVKD. This CDR3 has 16 amino acids. J gave up 1 base and V 3 bases, and 6 bases lay outside the gene matches. CDR3 residues: CAISDGQGVSNQPQHF. The CDR3 DNA sequence: TGTGCCATCAGTGACGGCCAGGGGGTAAGCAATCAGCCCCAGCATTTT.

V and J are TRBV9 and TRBJ1-3; D might be TRBD1 (5 bases). This CDR3 contains 16 residues. Germline assignment: CDR1 SGDLS and CDR2 YYNGEE. V shed 4 bases and J shed 0 bases, with 14 bases lying between them. The CDR3 DNA is TGTGCCAGCAGCACGGGGACGGCTTTCTCTGGAAACACCATATATTTT. This encodes CASSTGTAFSGNTIYF. The variable domain in full, with the rest retrieved from reference TRBV9 and TRBJ1-3, is DSGVTQTPKHLITATGQRVTLRCSPRSGDLSVYWYQQSLDQGLQFLIQYYNGEERAKGNILERFSAQQFPDLHSELNLSSLELGDSALYFCASSTGTAFSGNTIYFGEGSWLTVV.

This chain connects TRBV2 to TRBJ1-2, with D possibly being TRBD1 (5 bases). In germline, CDR1 is SNHLY, CDR2 FYNNEI. The CDR3 covers 14 residues. V lost 2 bases, J lost 2 bases, and 9 bases lay in between. The DNA of the CDR3 is TGTGCCAGCAGTGAACGGGGGGACAACTATGGCTACACCTTC. Translated: CASSERGDNYGYTF.